Below, 4 T cell receptor beta chains from the same sample are listed, as sequenced in a study of identical twins. TCRdb analysed the 5' RACE reads with MiXCR anew, one entry per CDR3 protein. The sample holds about 550,000 distinct CDR3 sequences, 20% to 25% seen once. Separately, the same data were catalogued under a study of yellow fever vaccine responses in identical twins.

Sequenced input: CD4+ T cells sorted from blood. All receptors come from a woman aged 18-35 years in good health.

CDR3 bases: TGCGCCAGCAGCTTGCAAGGTTTCCTGGCCGTCGGTTATGGCTACACCTTC. Its protein is CASSLQGFLAVGYGYTF. The gene calls are TRBV5-1 and TRBJ1-2; D not certain. Germline CDR1 SGHRS, CDR2 YFSETQ. The CDR3 sequence is 17 residues long. The germline V and J ends were trimmed by 1 base and 5 bases, with 21 bases remaining between them. Using reference TRBV5-1 and TRBJ1-2 for the parts outside the CDR3, the full variable domain is KAGVTQTPRYLIKTRGQQVTLSCSPISGHRSVSWYQQTPGQGLQFLFEYFSETQRNKGNFPGRFSGRQFSNSRSEMNVSTLELGDSALYLCASSLQGFLAVGYGYTFGSGTRLTVV.

The chain is built from TRBV29-1 and TRBJ1-4; no reliable D call. In germline, CDR1 is SQVTM, CDR2 ANQGSEA. Trimming stripped 4 bases from V and 4 bases from J, with 7 bases between. The CDR3 loop spans 12 amino acids. Here the CDR3 DNA reads TGCAGCGTTGGACGGATTAATGAAAAACTGTTTTTT. Translation gives CSVGRINEKLFF.

The chain recombines TRBV24-1 with TRBJ2-6; D remains unclear. V lost 6 bases, J lost 2 bases, and 10 bases lay in between. Germline V lookup: CDR1 KGHDR, CDR2 SFDVKD. This CDR3 comprises 15 residues. The CDR3 nucleotides are TGTGCCACCAGTCCCGGGTTCACTGGGGCCAACGTCCTGACTTTC. This encodes CATSPGFTGANVLTF.

The J gene is TRBJ2-1, the V gene TRBV20-1; possibly TRBD2 for D (5 bases). Trimming removed 3 bases from V and 8 bases from J, with 20 bases in between. Germline CDR1 and CDR2: DFQATT and SNEGSKA (reference sequence). The CDR3 extends over 15 amino acids. The CDR3 DNA reads TGCAGTGCTAGTCTTCCCGAGAGGAGCGGAGATGAGCAGTTCTTC. It is translated as CSASLPERSGDEQFF.